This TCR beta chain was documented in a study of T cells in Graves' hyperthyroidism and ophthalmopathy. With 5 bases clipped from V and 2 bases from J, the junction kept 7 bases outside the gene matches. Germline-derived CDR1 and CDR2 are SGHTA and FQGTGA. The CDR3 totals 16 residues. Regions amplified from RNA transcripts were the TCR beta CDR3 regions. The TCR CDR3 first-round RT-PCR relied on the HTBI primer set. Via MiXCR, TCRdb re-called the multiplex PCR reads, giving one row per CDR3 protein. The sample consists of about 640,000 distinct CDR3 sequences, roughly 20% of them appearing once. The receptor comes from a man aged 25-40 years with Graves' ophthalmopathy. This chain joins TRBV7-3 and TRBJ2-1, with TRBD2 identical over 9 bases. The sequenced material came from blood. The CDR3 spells CASSPGLARTYNEQFF. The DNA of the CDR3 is TGTGCCAGCAGCCCCGGACTAGCGAGGACCTACAATGAGCAGTTCTTC.